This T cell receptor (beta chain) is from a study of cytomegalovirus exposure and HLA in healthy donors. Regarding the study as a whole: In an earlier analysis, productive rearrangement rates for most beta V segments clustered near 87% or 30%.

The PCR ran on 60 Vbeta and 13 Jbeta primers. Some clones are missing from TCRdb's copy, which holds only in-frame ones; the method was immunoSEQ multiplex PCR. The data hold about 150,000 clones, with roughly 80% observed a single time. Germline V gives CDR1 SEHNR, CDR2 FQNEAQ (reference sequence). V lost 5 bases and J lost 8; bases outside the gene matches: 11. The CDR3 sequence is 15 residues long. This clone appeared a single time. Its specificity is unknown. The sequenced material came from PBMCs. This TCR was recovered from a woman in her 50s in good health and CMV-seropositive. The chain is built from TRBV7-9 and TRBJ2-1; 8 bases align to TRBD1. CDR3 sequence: CASSPPDRDHDEQFF. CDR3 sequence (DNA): TGTGCCAGCAGCCCCCCGGACAGGGATCACGATGAGCAGTTCTTC.